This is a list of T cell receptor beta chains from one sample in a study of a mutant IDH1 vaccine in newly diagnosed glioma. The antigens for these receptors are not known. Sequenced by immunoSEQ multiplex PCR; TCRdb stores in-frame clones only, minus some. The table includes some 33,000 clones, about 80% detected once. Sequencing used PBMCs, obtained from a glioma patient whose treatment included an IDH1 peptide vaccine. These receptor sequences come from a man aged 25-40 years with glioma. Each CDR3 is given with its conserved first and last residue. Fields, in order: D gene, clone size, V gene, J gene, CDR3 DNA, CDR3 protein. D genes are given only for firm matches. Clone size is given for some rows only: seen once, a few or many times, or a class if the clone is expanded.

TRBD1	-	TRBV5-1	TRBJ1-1	TGCGCCAGCAGCCCCCAGGGGGACACTGAAGCTTTCTTT	CASSPQGDTEAFF
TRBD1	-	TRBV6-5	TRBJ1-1	TGTGCCAGCAGGGTGGACAGGGGGCGAGGCACTGAAGCTTTCTTT	CASRVDRGRGTEAFF
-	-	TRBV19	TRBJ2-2	TGTGCCAGTAGTATAGCACAGGACACCGGGGAGCTGTTTTTT	CASSIAQDTGELFF
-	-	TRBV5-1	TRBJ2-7	TGCGCCAGCAGCCCTAAAGAGCCAGGGACATACGAGCAGTACTTC	CASSPKEPGTYEQYF
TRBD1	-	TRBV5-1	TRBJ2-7	TGCGCCAGCAGCTCCGGGACAGGAACCTACGAGCAGTACTTC	CASSSGTGTYEQYF
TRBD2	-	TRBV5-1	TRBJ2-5	TGCGCCAGCAGCTTGTCGACTAGCGGGTTACAAGAGACCCAGTACTTC	CASSLSTSGLQETQYF
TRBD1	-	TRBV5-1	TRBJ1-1	TGCGCCAGCAGCATTGGACAGGGCGGTGAAGCTTTCTTT	CASSIGQGGEAFF
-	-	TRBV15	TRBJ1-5	TGTGCCACCAGCAGAGATGGACTTGTAACGCAGCCCCAGCATTTT	CATSRDGLVTQPQHF
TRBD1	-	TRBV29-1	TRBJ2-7	TGCAGCGTTATCCGGCAGGGGGCGACTTACGAGCAGTACTTC	CSVIRQGATYEQYF
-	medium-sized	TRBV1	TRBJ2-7	TGCACCAGCAGCCAAGATACGGTAGGCAGTATCTACGAGCAGTACTTC	CTSSQDTVGSIYEQYF
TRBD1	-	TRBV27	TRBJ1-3	TGTGCCAGCAGTACTGGACAGGGATTAGTTGGAAACACCATATATTTT	CASSTGQGLVGNTIYF
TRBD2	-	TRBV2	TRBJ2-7	TGTGCCAGCAGTGAAGCGGGACTAGCGGCGTTCTACGAGCAGTACTTC	CASSEAGLAAFYEQYF
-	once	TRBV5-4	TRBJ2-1	TGTGCCAGCAGTCGGGACCTCAATGAGCAGTTCTTC	CASSRDLNEQFF
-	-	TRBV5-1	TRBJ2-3	TGCGCCAGCAGCTTAGGGGGGCAAACCACAGATACGCAGTATTTT	CASSLGGQTTDTQYF
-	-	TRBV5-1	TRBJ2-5	TGCGCCAGCAGCGCGCCGGGGCAAGAGACCCAGTACTTC	CASSAPGQETQYF
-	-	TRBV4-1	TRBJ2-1	TGCGCCAGCAGCCAAGTAGAAGAGCAAGGGCAGTTCTTC	CASSQVEEQGQFF
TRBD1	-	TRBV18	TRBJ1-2	TGTGCCAGCTCAATCACCTTAGACGGACAGGGGGCCTCTGGCTACACCTTC	CASSITLDGQGASGYTF
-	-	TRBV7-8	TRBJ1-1	TGTGCCAGCAGCTTAGAAGGGAAGGGAGCTTTCTTT	CASSLEGKGAFF
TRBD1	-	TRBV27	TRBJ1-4	TGTGCCAGCAGTTTAAGGGGGACAGGGGGCGCTAACCAAAAACTGTTTTTT	CASSLRGTGGANQKLFF
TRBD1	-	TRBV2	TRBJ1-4	TGTGCCAGCAGTCCGGACAGGGTTTATTTCGGGGAAAAACTGTTTTTT	CASSPDRVYFGEKLFF
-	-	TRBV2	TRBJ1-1	TGTGCCAGCAGTGGTGAGGGGAACACTGAAGCTTTCTTT	CASSGEGNTEAFF
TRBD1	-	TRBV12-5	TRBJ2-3	TGTGCTAGTGGTTTTGACAGGGTGCCAGATACGCAGTATTTT	CASGFDRVPDTQYF
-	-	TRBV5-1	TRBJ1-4	TGCGCCAGCAGCAAAACACAGGGACTCTCGGATGAAAAACTGTTTTTT	CASSKTQGLSDEKLFF
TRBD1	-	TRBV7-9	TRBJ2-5	TGTGCCAGCAGCTTAGCCGAGGGACAGGGGTACTTC	CASSLAEGQGYF
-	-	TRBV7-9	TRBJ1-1	TGTGCCAGCAGCTTCATGCGTGAAGCTTTCTTT	CASSFMREAFF